This TCR beta chain derives from a study of CD8 T cells in Susac syndrome (dated by TCRdb to 2018 to 2020). Regarding the research as a whole: The study used repertoire sequencing to test whether antigen drove CD8+ T cell activation and differentiation in Susac syndrome. The clonality of the CD8+ T cell repertoire was compared across approximately eleven healthy donors, around 14 Susac syndrome patients and around 15 multiple sclerosis patients.

Details on this clonotype: What antigen it recognizes has not been identified. It has no much larger one-base neighbor in the sample; base qualities were not kept.

V is pared back by 6 bases and J by 4 bases, with 5 bases lying between the germline termini. Counted from cysteine to phenylalanine, this CDR3 has 11 amino acids. Only the CDR3 portion is preserved as DNA: 33 bases, with reading frame beginning at the first base. The CDR1 and CDR2 encoded by the germline V gene (reference sequence) are LNHDA and SQIVND. Peripheral blood CD8+ and CD4+ T cells from healthy donors, Susac syndrome patients and multiple sclerosis patients were profiled by high-throughput TCR beta sequencing. The healthy donors served as controls matched for age and sex. Bulk CD8+ and CD4+ T cells were purified magnetically by negative isolation, whereas CD8+ TEMRA cells were enriched by FACS. Blood was drawn into EDTA tubes, processed within 24 hours, and PBMCs were isolated by density gradient centrifugation. PBMCs intended for TCR sequencing were frozen in liquid nitrogen and were later thawed in a 37 degrees C water bath. Purity of sorted or isolated CD4+, CD8+ and CD8+ TEMRA cells was at least 90%.

Study-wide findings and limitations: The number of individuals in the TCR sequencing and HLA analysis was acknowledged as relatively small.

RNA was extracted using the RNeasy kit, and about 0.45 to 1 ug of the RNA was reverse transcribed with random hexamers. The immunoSEQ multiplex PCR assay, which covers 54 Vbeta and 13 Jbeta segments, was used to amplify TCR beta CDR3 regions. To correct PCR amplification bias, a synthetic template baseline was used for both primer optimization and computational correction. The original pipeline was this. Only productive sequences were kept, with reads annotated to V, D and J genes according to IMGT and analyzed in immunoSEQ Analyzer. Clonality was calculated as one minus the Shannon entropy normalized by log2 of the number of productive unique sequences. For each patient and control, public and private clones were evaluated within the 100 most prevalent clones. Clones were defined as Susac-specific when absent from the healthy and MS cohorts, from approximately 1,100 published viral clones and from other ImmuneACCESS disease sequences. The raw public reads went through TCRdb reprocessing: fastp at Q25, MiXCR clone calling, in-frame beta chains kept. Rows merge per CDR3 protein into single entries with the most common DNA and genes. V and J calls and clone size were set by TCRdb, not the authors. This sample gives about 29,000 distinct CDR3 sequences in total; 90% to 95% of them show up just once. Around 0.27% of the sample is in the top ten clones.

The rearranged chain carries TRBV19 and TRBJ2-3; the D gene cannot be resolved reliably. The TCR sequence derives from a human donor in good health. The sequencing input was CD8+ T cells from PBMCs. Here is the DNA: TGTGCCAGTAGACGAGCAGATACGCAGTATTTT. Its translation reads: CASRRADTQYF.